The text below deals with one T cell receptor (beta chain). The data were obtained in a study of T-cell reconstitution after alpha-beta-depleted transplantation in children. Preparation of the TCRbeta library used unique molecular identifiers. TCRdb itself ran the PCR reads through MiXCR, one entry per CDR3 protein. Of about 500,000 distinct CDR3 sequences listed, 32% are singletons. V dropped 0 bases and J dropped 4; count of bases not matched to a gene: 4. Germline CDR1 SGHNT, CDR2 YYREEE (reference sequence). The CDR3 runs to 15 residues. This clonotype was obtained from a human donor who donated a stem cell graft to a child with aplastic anemia. This specimen consisted of PBMCs from the stem cell graft donor, obtained from the stem cell graft. V and J are TRBV5-4 and TRBJ2-3, with TRBD2 identical over 8 bases. CDR3 sequence (DNA): TGTGCCAGCAGCTTGGGAGCGGGAGATCCAGATACGCAGTATTTT. It encodes CASSLGAGDPDTQYF.